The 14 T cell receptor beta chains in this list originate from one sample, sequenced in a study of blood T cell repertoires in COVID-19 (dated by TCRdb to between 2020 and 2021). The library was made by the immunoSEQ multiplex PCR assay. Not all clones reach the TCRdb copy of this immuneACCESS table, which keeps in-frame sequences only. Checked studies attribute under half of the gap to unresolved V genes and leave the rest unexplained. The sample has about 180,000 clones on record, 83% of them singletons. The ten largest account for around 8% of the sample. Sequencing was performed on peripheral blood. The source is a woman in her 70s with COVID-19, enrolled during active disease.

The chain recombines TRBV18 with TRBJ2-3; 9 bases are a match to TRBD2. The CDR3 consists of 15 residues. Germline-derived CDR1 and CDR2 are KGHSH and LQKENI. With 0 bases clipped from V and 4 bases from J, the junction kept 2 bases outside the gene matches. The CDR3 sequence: CASSPPASGADTQYF. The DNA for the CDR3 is TGTGCCAGCTCACCACCGGCTAGCGGGGCAGATACGCAGTATTTT.

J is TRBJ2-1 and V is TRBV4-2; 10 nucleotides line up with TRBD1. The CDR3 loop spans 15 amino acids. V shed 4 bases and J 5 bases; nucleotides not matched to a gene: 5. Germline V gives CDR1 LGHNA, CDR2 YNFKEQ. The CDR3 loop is CASSLFGTGDNEQFF. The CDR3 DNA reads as TGTGCCAGCAGCCTTTTTGGGACAGGGGACAATGAGCAGTTCTTC.

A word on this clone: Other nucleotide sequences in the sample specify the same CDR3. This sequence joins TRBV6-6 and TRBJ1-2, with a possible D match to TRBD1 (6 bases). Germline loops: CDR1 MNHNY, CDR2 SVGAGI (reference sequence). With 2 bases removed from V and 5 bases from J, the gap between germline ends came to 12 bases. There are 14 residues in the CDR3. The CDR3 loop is CASSYPGQPYGYTF. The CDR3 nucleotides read TGTGCCAGCAGTTACCCAGGACAGCCTTATGGCTACACCTTC.

The CDR3 is CASSVGQAGEQYF. In DNA, the CDR3 is TGTGCCAGCAGCGTAGGCCAGGCAGGCGAGCAGTACTTC. The chain links TRBV9 to TRBJ2-7; D is unresolved. Per the germline V gene, CDR1 is SGDLS and CDR2 is YYNGEE. Trimming left V 0 bases short and J 6 bases short, with 10 bases between. The CDR3 spans 13 residues.

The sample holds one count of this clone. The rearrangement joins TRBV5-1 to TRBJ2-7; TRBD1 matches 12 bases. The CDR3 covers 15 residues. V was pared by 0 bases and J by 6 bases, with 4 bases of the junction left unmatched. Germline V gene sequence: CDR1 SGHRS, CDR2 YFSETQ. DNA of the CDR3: TGCGCCAGCAGCTTGGAGGGGACAGGGGGCGGCGAGCAGTACTTC. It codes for CASSLEGTGGGEQYF.

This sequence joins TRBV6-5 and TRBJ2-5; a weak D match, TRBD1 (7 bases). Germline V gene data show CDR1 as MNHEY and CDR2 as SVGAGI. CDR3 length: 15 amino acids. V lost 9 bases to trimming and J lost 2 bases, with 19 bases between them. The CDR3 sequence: CASKSEGARQETQYF. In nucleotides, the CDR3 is TGTGCCAGTAAGTCGGAGGGGGCAAGACAAGAGACCCAGTACTTC.

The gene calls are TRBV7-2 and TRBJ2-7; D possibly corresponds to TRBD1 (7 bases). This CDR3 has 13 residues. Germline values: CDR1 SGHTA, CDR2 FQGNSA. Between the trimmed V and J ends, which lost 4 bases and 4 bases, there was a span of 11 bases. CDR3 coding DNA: TGTGCCAGCAGCTCACAGGGGAGGTACGAGCAGTACTTC. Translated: CASSSQGRYEQYF.

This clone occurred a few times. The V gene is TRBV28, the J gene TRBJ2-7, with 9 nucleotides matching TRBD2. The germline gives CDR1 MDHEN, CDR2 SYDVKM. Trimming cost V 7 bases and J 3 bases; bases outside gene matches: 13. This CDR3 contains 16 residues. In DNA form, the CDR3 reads TGTGCCAGCACCCCTAGCGGGACCCAGGGGAACTACGAGCAGTACTTC. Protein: CASTPSGTQGNYEQYF.

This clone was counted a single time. The CDR3, as DNA: TGTGCCAGCTCACCACCGGGGCGGACCGCCTACAATGAGCAGTTCTTC. Translation gives CASSPPGRTAYNEQFF. The V gene is TRBV18, the J gene TRBJ2-1; weak D call: TRBD1 (5 bases). Germline CDR1 reads KGHSH; CDR2 reads LQKENI. Trimming removed 0 bases from V and 2 bases from J, with 11 bases in between. CDR3 size: 16 residues. Combining the CDR3 with reference TRBV18 and TRBJ2-1 gives the whole variable domain NAGVMQNPRHLVRRRGQEARLRCSPMKGHSHVYWYRQLPEEGLKFMVYLQKENIIDESGMPKERFSAEFPKEGPSILRIQQVVRGDSAAYFCASSPPGRTAYNEQFFGPGTRLTVL.

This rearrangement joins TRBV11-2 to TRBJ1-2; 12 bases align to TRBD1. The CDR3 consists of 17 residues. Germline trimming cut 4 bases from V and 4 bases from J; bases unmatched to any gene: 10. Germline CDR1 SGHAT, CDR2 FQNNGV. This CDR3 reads CASSYPGQGAPPYGYTF. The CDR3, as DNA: TGTGCCAGCAGCTATCCGGGACAGGGGGCTCCTCCCTATGGCTACACCTTC.

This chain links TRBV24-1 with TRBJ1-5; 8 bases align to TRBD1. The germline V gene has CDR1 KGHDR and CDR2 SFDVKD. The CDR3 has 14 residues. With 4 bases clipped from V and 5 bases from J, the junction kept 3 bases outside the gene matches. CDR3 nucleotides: TGTGCCACCAGTGAATGGGACAGGTATCAGCCCCAGCATTTT. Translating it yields CATSEWDRYQPQHF.

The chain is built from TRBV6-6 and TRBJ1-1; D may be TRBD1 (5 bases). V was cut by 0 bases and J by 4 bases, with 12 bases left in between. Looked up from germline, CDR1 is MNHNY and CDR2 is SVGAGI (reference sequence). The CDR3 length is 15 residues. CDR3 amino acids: CASSYSPQGGTEAFF. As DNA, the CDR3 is TGTGCCAGCAGTTACTCGCCCCAGGGCGGCACTGAAGCTTTCTTT.

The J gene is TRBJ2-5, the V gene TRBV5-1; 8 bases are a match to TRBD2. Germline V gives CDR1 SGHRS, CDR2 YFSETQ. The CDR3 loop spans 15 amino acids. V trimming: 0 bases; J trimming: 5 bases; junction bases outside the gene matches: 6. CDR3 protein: CASSLAVAGRETQYF. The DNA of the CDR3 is TGCGCCAGCAGCTTGGCCGTAGCGGGACGGGAGACCCAGTACTTC. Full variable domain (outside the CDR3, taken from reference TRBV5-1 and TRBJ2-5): KAGVTQTPRYLIKTRGQQVTLSCSPISGHRSVSWYQQTPGQGLQFLFEYFSETQRNKGNFPGRFSGRQFSNSRSEMNVSTLELGDSALYLCASSLAVAGRETQYFGPGTRLLVL.

The CDR3 DNA reads as TGTGCCAGCAGCACTCGACAGGGTGGGGGCTACACCTTC. Its protein is CASSTRQGGGYTF. The chain links TRBV5-6 to TRBJ1-2, with TRBD1 matching over 7 bases. The CDR3 sequence is 13 residues long. CDR1 and CDR2 (germline): SGHDT, YYEEEE. J was trimmed by 8 bases and V by 4 bases; bases with no gene match: 8.